What follows are 13 T cell receptor beta chains derived from one specimen sequenced in a study of type 1 regulatory T cells. TCRdb fed the reads into MiXCR, producing one record per CDR3 protein. The table lists roughly 71,000 distinct CDR3 sequences, 63% of them singletons. Antigens of these TCRs are unknown. The source material was cultured T cells, either the whole culture or a sorted T cell fraction (not recorded which). Subset of the sample: Tr1-enriched cell product generated in vitro against host alloantigens. The receptors were gathered from a human donor in good health.

This sequence joins TRBV4-3 and TRBJ2-2; D uncertain. V was cut by 0 bases and J by 4 bases, with 3 bases left in between. Germline CDR1 LGHNA, CDR2 YSLEER. This CDR3 is built from 13 residues. CDR3 nucleotide sequence: TGCGCCAGCAGCCAAGATTTCACCGGGGAGCTGTTTTTT. Its protein product is CASSQDFTGELFF.

The rearrangement joins TRBV7-2 to TRBJ2-1; tentative D call: TRBD2 (5 bases). CDR1 SGHTA and CDR2 FQGNSA come from the germline V gene. The length of the CDR3 is 15 residues. V was shortened by 3 bases and J by 1 base, with 10 bases between the two germline ends. The CDR3 here is CASSLGVGSYNEQFF. The CDR3 bases are TGTGCCAGCAGCTTGGGAGTTGGATCCTACAATGAGCAGTTCTTC.

The chain employs TRBV24-1 and TRBJ2-2; no reliable D call. The ends were cut back, 4 bases at V and 1 base at J, with 9 bases in the middle. Germline V CDR1 and CDR2: KGHDR, SFDVKD. The CDR3 is 15 residues long. The CDR3 DNA reads TGTGCCACCAGTGAGTCGGCAGAGAACACCGGGGAGCTGTTTTTT. As protein: CATSESAENTGELFF.

The chain employs TRBV6-1 and TRBJ2-7; weak D call: TRBD1 (5 bases). CDR3 size: 14 residues. CDR1 is MNHNS, CDR2 SASEGT, per germline. V lost 3 bases, J lost 5 bases, and 14 bases lay in between. This chain's CDR3 is CASSEGRISHEQYF. The CDR3 region has the DNA TGTGCCAGCAGTGAGGGGCGGATATCCCACGAGCAGTACTTC.

The chain combines TRBV6-4 with TRBJ2-2, with D perhaps TRBD2 (6 bases). Trimming removed 7 bases at V and 2 bases at J, with 14 bases between. CDR3 length: 15 residues. Per germline, CDR1 MRHNA and CDR2 SNTAGT. CDR3 nucleotides: TGTGCCAGCACGCGAGGGCGGGATAACACCGGGGAGCTGTTTTTT. Translating gives CASTRGRDNTGELFF.

This clonotype was observed once. The CDR3 spells CASSLVHEQFF. The CDR3 DNA reads TGTGCCAGCAGCTTAGTGCATGAGCAGTTCTTC. The chain is built from TRBV7-2 and TRBJ2-1, with unresolved D. Germline CDR1 and CDR2: SGHTA and FQGNSA. The CDR3 is 11 residues long. Trimming took off 1 base at V and 8 bases at J, with 3 bases between the two ends.

The chain couples TRBV21-1 to TRBJ2-2; TRBD2 is taken as the D call from the table, unchecked against the DNA. TRBV21-1 is an annotated pseudogene. The CDR3 has 16 amino acids. The CDR3: CASSRQELADTGELFF. In DNA, the CDR3 is TGTGCCAGCAGCCGACAAGAACTAGCGGATACCGGGGAGCTGTTTTTT.

The V gene is TRBV7-7, the J gene TRBJ2-3; TRBD2 aligns across 9 bases. Germline CDR1 SSHAT, CDR2 FNYEAQ (reference sequence). The ends lost 1 base at V and 6 bases at J; junction bases unmatched: 14. The CDR3 totals 18 residues. CDR3 DNA sequence: TGTGCCAGCAGCTTAGTCGGTAGCGGGAGCCCTGGCAGGGATACGCAGTATTTT. Amino acid sequence: CASSLVGSGSPGRDTQYF.

V is TRBV29-1 and J is TRBJ2-4; 8 bases align to TRBD2. V lost 5 bases, J lost 3 bases, and 18 bases stayed unmatched. The CDR3 spans 18 residues. The germline V gene has CDR1 SQVTM and CDR2 ANQGSEA. The DNA for the CDR3 is TGCAGCGTTTTTGAGGGTAGCGGGATCCTCCCGGTCAAAAACATTCAGTACTTC. Its protein is CSVFEGSGILPVKNIQYF. The full variable domain, in which reference TRBV29-1 and TRBJ2-4 provide the parts outside the CDR3, is SAVISQKPSRDICQRGTSLTIQCQVDSQVTMMFWYRQQPGQSLTLIATANQGSEATYESGFVIDKFPISRPNLTFSTLTVSNMSPEDSSIYLCSVFEGSGILPVKNIQYFGAGTRLSVL.

This rearrangement joins TRBV2 to TRBJ2-3; TRBD2 matches at 9 bases. Looked up from germline, CDR1 is SNHLY and CDR2 is FYNNEI. The CDR3 is 15 residues long. V trimming: 1 base; J trimming: 4 bases; junction bases outside the gene matches: 3. In nucleotides, the CDR3 is TGTGCCAGCAGTGAAGGAGCGGGAGGCTCAGATACGCAGTATTTT. Protein: CASSEGAGGSDTQYF. Supplemented by reference TRBV2 and TRBJ2-3, the full variable domain reads EPEVTQTPSHQVTQMGQEVILRCVPISNHLYFYWYRQILGQKVEFLVSFYNNEISEKSEIFDDQFSVERPDGSNFTLKIRSTKLEDSAMYFCASSEGAGGSDTQYFGPGTRLTVL.

The chain recombines TRBV7-7 with TRBJ2-5; TRBD1 matches at 8 bases. J was trimmed by 5 bases and V by 3 bases; bases with no gene match: 5. This CDR3 contains 14 residues. Germline-derived CDR1 and CDR2 are SSHAT and FNYEAQ (reference sequence). DNA of the CDR3: TGTGCCAGCAGCTTGCAGGGGGCTTCGGAGACCCAGTACTTC. It translates to CASSLQGASETQYF. The whole variable domain, remainder taken from reference TRBV7-7 and TRBJ2-5, is GAGVSQSPRYKVTKRGQDVTLRCDPISSHATLYWYQQALGQGPEFLTYFNYEAQPDKSGLPSDRFSAERPEGSISTLTIQRTEQRDSAMYRCASSLQGASETQYFGPGTRLLVL.

The chain carries TRBV24-1 and TRBJ2-2; TRBD1 is a possible D gene (6 bases). V dropped 7 bases and J dropped 6 bases, with 8 bases sitting between them. This CDR3 has 12 residues. Germline V CDR1 and CDR2: KGHDR, SFDVKD. This chain's CDR3 is CATRQGSGELFF. CDR3 in DNA: TGTGCCACCAGACAGGGTTCCGGGGAGCTGTTTTTT.

The chain joins TRBV11-2 to TRBJ1-2, with a tentative D call TRBD1 (5 bases). Trimming stripped 5 bases from V and 8 bases from J, with 18 bases between. Germline V gives CDR1 SGHAT, CDR2 FQNNGV. The CDR3 loop spans 14 amino acids. This CDR3 reads CASSASGARRGYTF. The CDR3, as DNA: TGTGCCAGCAGCGCATCCGGGGCCCGGCGAGGCTACACCTTC.